The T cell receptor (beta chain) described here comes from a study of blood T cell repertoires in COVID-19. Study overall: The United States, Italy and Spain supplied acute and convalescent COVID-19 samples. PBMCs, B-cell-depleted T cells, or T cells were the source of the cDNA or gDNA that made up the material.

This CDR3 has 14 residues. V lost 5 bases to trimming and J lost 3 bases; unmatched junction nucleotides: 3. Germline-derived CDR1 and CDR2 are MDHEN and SYDVKM. Original processing methods: Estimation of nucleated cell counts was performed using reference gene primer amplification. Profiled with immunoSEQ multiplex PCR; TCRdb holds only in-frame clones, not every one. The V and J calls and clone size are taken from that table; D and trimming were inferred from the DNA. The sample holds about 150,000 clones, around four fifths seen once. Sequenced sample: peripheral blood. This chain links TRBV28 with TRBJ1-3; 8 positions match TRBD1. The sequence derives from a woman between 40 and 50 years old with active or convalescent COVID-19. Written as DNA, the CDR3 is TGTGCCAGCAGTCAGGGGGCCAATGGAAACACCATATATTTT. This translates into CASSQGANGNTIYF.